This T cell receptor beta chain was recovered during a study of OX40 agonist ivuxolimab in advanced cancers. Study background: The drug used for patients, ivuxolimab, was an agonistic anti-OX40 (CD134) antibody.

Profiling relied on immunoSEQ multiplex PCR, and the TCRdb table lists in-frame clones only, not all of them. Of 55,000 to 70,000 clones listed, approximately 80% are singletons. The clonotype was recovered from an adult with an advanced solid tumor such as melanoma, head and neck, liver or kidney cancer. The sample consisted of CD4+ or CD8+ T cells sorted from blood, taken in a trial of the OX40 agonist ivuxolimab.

CDR3 residues: CAISDLRDGANVLTF. In DNA form, the CDR3 reads TGTGCCATCAGTGACCTGAGGGATGGGGCCAACGTCCTGACTTTC. This chain connects TRBV10-3 to TRBJ2-6; tentatively, D is TRBD2 (5 bases). Germline CDR1 is ENHRY and CDR2 is SYGVKD. The CDR3 is made up of 15 amino acids. V was shortened by 3 bases and J by 3 bases, with 9 bases between the two germline ends.